This is a list of T cell receptor beta chains from one sample in a study of control samples from healthy donors and cancer patients. Clones were read by immunoSEQ multiplex PCR, and TCRdb kept only the in-frame ones, dropping some. The sample has 150,000 to 180,000 clones, around 95% seen once; the top ten hold around 6.2%. Material: blood. The receptors come from a man aged 35-49 years in good health. The CDR3 runs from the conserved cysteine through the conserved F or W. Fields, in order: J gene, V gene, D gene, clone size, CDR3 protein, CDR3 DNA. D genes are given only for firm matches. Not all rows give a size; the values are once, few, many and, for expanded clones, a class.

>TRBJ2-7|TRBV10-3|NA|NA
CAISVTERTYEQYF
TGTGCCATCAGTGTCACAGAAAGGACTTACGAGCAGTACTTC
>TRBJ1-1|TRBV20-1|NA|NA
CSASVMNTEAFF
TGCAGTGCTAGTGTCATGAACACTGAAGCTTTCTTT
>TRBJ2-1|TRBV7-6|TRBD2|NA
CASSLSGGDYNEQFF
TGTGCCAGCAGCTTAAGCGGGGGGGACTACAATGAGCAGTTCTTC
>TRBJ1-3|TRBV7-6|TRBD1|NA
CASTPDRSSGNTIYF
TGTGCCAGCACCCCGGACAGGAGCTCTGGAAACACCATATATTTT
>TRBJ2-7|TRBV10-2|TRBD1|NA
CASSEGTVNF
TGCGCCAGCAGTGAGGGGACAGTTAACTTC
>TRBJ1-5|TRBV28|NA|few
CASSSILKVSNQPQHF
TGTGCCAGCAGCTCTATCTTGAAGGTATCCAATCAGCCCCAGCATTTT
>TRBJ2-7|TRBV25-1|NA|NA
CASTAYEQYF
TGTGCCAGCACCGCCTACGAGCAGTACTTC
>TRBJ1-6|TRBV5-1|NA|NA
CASSRGETQVNSPLHF
TGCGCCAGCAGCCGCGGTGAAACGCAGGTTAATTCACCCCTCCACTTT
>TRBJ1-5|TRBV18|NA|NA
CASSPMETNQPQHF
TGTGCCAGCTCACCGATGGAAACAAATCAGCCCCAGCATTTT
>TRBJ2-3|TRBV30|NA|NA
CAWRALSFSSTDTQYF
TGTGCCTGGAGGGCTCTAAGTTTCTCTAGCACAGATACGCAGTATTTT
>TRBJ2-1|TRBV18|NA|NA
CASSTGGGSYNEQFF
TGTGCCAGCTCAACCGGTGGGGGCTCCTACAATGAGCAGTTCTTC
>TRBJ1-5|TRBV27|NA|NA
CASSLQGSNQPQHF
TGTGCCAGCAGTTTACAGGGTTCCAATCAGCCCCAGCATTTT
>TRBJ2-3|TRBV20-1|NA|NA
CSAVLGDTQYF
TGCAGTGCTGTTCTAGGGGATACGCAGTATTTT
>TRBJ1-4|TRBV18|TRBD1|NA
CASSPLGQGNEKLFF
TGTGCCAGCTCACCATTGGGACAGGGAAATGAAAAACTGTTTTTT
>TRBJ2-1|TRBV7-6|TRBD1|NA
CASSRQGDYNEQFF
TGTGCCAGCAGCCGACAGGGGGACTACAATGAGCAGTTCTTC
>TRBJ1-6|TRBV18|NA|few
CASWPGRANSPLHF
TGTGCCAGCTGGCCGGGACGAGCTAATTCACCCCTCCACTTT
>TRBJ2-5|TRBV4-1|TRBD2|NA
CASSQKGTSGGAEETQYF
TGCGCCAGCAGCCAAAAGGGGACTAGCGGGGGGGCCGAGGAGACCCAGTACTTC
>TRBJ2-3|TRBV9|NA|NA
CASSVVFADTQYF
TGTGCCAGCAGCGTAGTATTCGCAGATACGCAGTATTTT
>TRBJ1-1|TRBV15|NA|NA
CAIKRGLNTEAFF
TGTGCCATAAAGCGGGGCTTGAACACTGAAGCTTTCTTT
>TRBJ2-7|TRBV6-5|NA|NA
CASRQDAGLYEQYF
TGTGCCAGCAGACAGGACGCAGGGCTCTACGAGCAGTACTTC
>TRBJ2-1|TRBV19|NA|NA
CASSISQERFF
TGTGCCAGTAGTATCTCCCAGGAGCGGTTCTTC
>TRBJ1-1|TRBV6-5|NA|NA
CASSSTASGGTEAFF
TGTGCCAGCAGTTCAACAGCCTCGGGGGGCACTGAAGCTTTCTTT
>TRBJ2-3|TRBV2|TRBD2|NA
CASNLAGESDTQYF
TGTGCCAGCAACTTAGCGGGGGAGTCAGATACGCAGTATTTT
>TRBJ2-7|TRBV11-2|NA|NA
CASSLDLSYEQYF
TGTGCCAGCAGCTTAGATCTGTCGTACGAGCAGTACTTC
>TRBJ1-5|TRBV7-2|NA|NA
CASSLVGSGSNQPQHF
TGTGCCAGCAGCTTAGTGGGGTCTGGCAGCAATCAGCCCCAGCATTTT
>TRBJ2-7|TRBV5-6|TRBD2|once
CASSPGTSLLEQYF
TGTGCCAGCAGCCCCGGGACTAGCCTTTTGGAGCAGTACTTC
>TRBJ1-3|TRBV14|NA|NA
CASRGLSGNTIYF
TGTGCCAGCCGGGGACTCTCTGGAAACACCATATATTTT
>TRBJ2-7|TRBV18|NA|NA
CASSPTSSYEQYF
TGTGCCAGCTCACCCACATCGTCCTACGAGCAGTACTTC
>TRBJ1-1|TRBV6-1|NA|NA
CASSEASWGLGNTEAFF
TGTGCCAGCAGTGAAGCGTCATGGGGGTTGGGGAACACTGAAGCTTTCTTT
>TRBJ2-1|TRBV24-1|TRBD2|NA
CATSESGGAFYNEQFF
TGTGCCACCAGTGAGTCCGGGGGGGCGTTCTACAATGAGCAGTTCTTC
>TRBJ2-4|TRBV21-1|NA|NA
CASSPQGPPYPLAKNIQYF
TGTGCCAGCAGCCCCCAGGGTCCACCCTACCCCTTAGCCAAAAACATTCAGTACTTC
>TRBJ2-7|TRBV28|NA|NA
CASRRSYEQYF
TGTGCCAGCAGGAGATCCTACGAGCAGTACTTC
>TRBJ1-2|TRBV24-1|NA|NA
CATSGGHNYGYTF
TGTGCCACCAGCGGGGGACATAACTATGGCTACACCTTC
>TRBJ1-2|TRBV5-1|NA|NA
CASSFGRGGYTF
TGCGCCAGCAGCTTCGGGAGGGGTGGCTACACCTTC
>TRBJ2-3|TRBV9|NA|NA
CASSPGTWGPDTQYF
TGTGCCAGCAGCCCCGGGACTTGGGGCCCAGATACGCAGTATTTT
>TRBJ2-7|TRBV7-2|NA|NA
CASSSRTPGEQYF
TGTGCCAGCAGCTCTAGGACCCCCGGGGAGCAGTACTTC
>TRBJ1-1|TRBV10-3|NA|NA
CAISESRVNTEAFF
TGTGCCATCAGTGAGTCGAGGGTGAACACTGAAGCTTTCTTT
>TRBJ1-2|TRBV27|TRBD1|once
CASSPRTGGHYGYTF
TGTGCCAGCAGTCCGCGGACAGGGGGTCACTATGGCTACACCTTC
>TRBJ1-3|TRBV30|TRBD1|NA
CAWDRGGAGNTIYF
TGTGCCTGGGACAGGGGTGGGGCTGGAAACACCATATATTTT
>TRBJ1-1|TRBV7-9|TRBD1|NA
CASSGTGPTEAFF
TGTGCCAGCAGCGGGACAGGTCCCACTGAAGCTTTCTTT
>TRBJ2-5|TRBV19|NA|NA
CASSPPHGGETQYF
TGTGCCAGTAGTCCCCCCCACGGCGGGGAGACCCAGTACTTC
>TRBJ2-7|TRBV27|TRBD2|once
CASSHWGEGGYEQYF
TGTGCCAGCAGTCACTGGGGGGAGGGCGGGTACGAGCAGTACTTC
>TRBJ1-5|TRBV24-1|NA|NA
CAIQGSNQPQHF
TGTGCCATCCAGGGGAGCAATCAGCCCCAGCATTTT
>TRBJ1-1|TRBV11-2|NA|NA
CASSLATEAFF
TGTGCCAGCAGCTTAGCGACTGAAGCTTTCTTT
>TRBJ1-5|TRBV6-1|NA|once
CASSEEPINQPQHF
TGTGCCAGCAGTGAAGAGCCGATCAATCAGCCCCAGCATTTT
>TRBJ1-2|TRBV7-9|NA|NA
CASSQAGLLSLGYTF
TGTGCCAGCAGCCAGGCAGGGTTACTCTCCCTTGGCTACACCTTC
>TRBJ1-1|TRBV28|NA|NA
CASSPAPGGNTEAFF
TGTGCCAGCAGTCCTGCCCCTGGGGGTAACACTGAAGCTTTCTTT
>TRBJ1-6|TRBV5-1|TRBD1|NA
CASSLGGQGATNSPLHF
TGCGCCAGCAGCTTGGGGGGACAGGGGGCGACTAATTCACCCCTCCACTTT
>TRBJ1-3|TRBV3-1/TRBV3-2|NA|NA
CASSFRSGNTIYF
TGTGCCAGCAGCTTTCGCTCTGGAAACACCATATATTTT
>TRBJ1-2|TRBV2|TRBD1|NA
CASGQGIYGYTF
TGTGCTTCCGGACAGGGAATCTATGGCTACACCTTC
>TRBJ2-5|TRBV18|NA|NA
CASSPIVKETQYF
TGTGCCAGCTCACCAATCGTCAAAGAGACCCAGTACTTC
>TRBJ2-1|TRBV5-1|TRBD2|NA
CASSLAPASGGYEQFF
TGCGCCAGCAGCCTAGCACCGGCTAGCGGGGGATATGAGCAGTTCTTC
>TRBJ1-5|TRBV6-2/TRBV6-3|TRBD1|NA
CASSPGTVGNQPQHF
TGTGCCAGCAGCCCAGGGACAGTGGGCAATCAGCCCCAGCATTTT
>TRBJ1-1|TRBV6-5|NA|NA
CASSQTDNEAFF
TGTGCCAGCAGTCAAACTGACAATGAAGCTTTCTTT
>TRBJ2-2|TRBV6-5|NA|NA
CASSTRQNTGELFF
TGTGCCAGCAGTACCCGACAGAACACCGGGGAGCTGTTTTTT
>TRBJ2-3|TRBV7-9|TRBD1|NA
CAGEGGQGPDTQYF
TGTGCCGGGGAGGGGGGACAGGGACCAGATACGCAGTATTTT
>TRBJ1-6|TRBV5-4|TRBD1|NA
CASSQGDSPLHF
TGTGCCAGCAGCCAGGGGGATTCACCCCTCCACTTT
>TRBJ2-2|TRBV19|NA|NA
CASRTRRADSGGELFF
TGTGCCAGTAGAACGCGCCGTGCCGACTCTGGTGGGGAGCTGTTTTTT